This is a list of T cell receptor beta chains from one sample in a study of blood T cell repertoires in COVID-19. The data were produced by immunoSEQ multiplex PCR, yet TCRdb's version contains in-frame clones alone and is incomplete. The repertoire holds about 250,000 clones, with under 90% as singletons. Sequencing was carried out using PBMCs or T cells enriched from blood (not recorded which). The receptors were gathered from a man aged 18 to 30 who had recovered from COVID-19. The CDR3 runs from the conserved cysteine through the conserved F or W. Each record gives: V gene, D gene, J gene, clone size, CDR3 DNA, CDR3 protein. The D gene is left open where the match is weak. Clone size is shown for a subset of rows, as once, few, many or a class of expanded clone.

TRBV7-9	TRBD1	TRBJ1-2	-	TGTGCCAGCAGCCCCCTGACAGGGAATGGCTACACCTTC	CASSPLTGNGYTF
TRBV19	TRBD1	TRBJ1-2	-	TGTGCCAGTAGACCCTTAGACAGGGGCGGCTATGGCTACACCTTC	CASRPLDRGGYGYTF
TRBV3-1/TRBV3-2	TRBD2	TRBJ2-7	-	TGTGCCAGCAGCCAGGGGGGTAGCGGGATATACGAGCAGTACTTC	CASSQGGSGIYEQYF
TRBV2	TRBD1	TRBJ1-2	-	TGTGCCAGCAGTGCCGGGACAGGGTACGGCTACACCTTC	CASSAGTGYGYTF
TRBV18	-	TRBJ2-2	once	TGTGCCAGCTCACCACGGGCTAGCACCGGCACCGGGGAGCTGTTTTTT	CASSPRASTGTGELFF
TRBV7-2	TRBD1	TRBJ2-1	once	TGTGCCAGCAGCCTAACAGGGGGGAACTACAATGAGCAGTTCTTC	CASSLTGGNYNEQFF
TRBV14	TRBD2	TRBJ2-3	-	TGTGCCAGCAGCCAATATCGACTAGCGGGGGCCAACACAGATACGCAGTATTTT	CASSQYRLAGANTDTQYF
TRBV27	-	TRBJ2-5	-	TGTGCCAGCAGTTTCACAGGGTACGAGACCCAGTACTTC	CASSFTGYETQYF
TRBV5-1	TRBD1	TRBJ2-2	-	TGCGCCAGCAGCTCTTTAACAGGGGCCGGGGAGCTGTTTTTT	CASSSLTGAGELFF
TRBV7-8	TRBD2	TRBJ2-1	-	TGTGCCAGCAGCTTTTTTTGGGCTAGCGGGAGAAGGACCTACAATGAGCAGTTCTTC	CASSFFWASGRRTYNEQFF
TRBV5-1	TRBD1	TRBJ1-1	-	TGCGCCAGCAGGATCGGGACAGCGAACACTGAAGCTTTCTTT	CASRIGTANTEAFF
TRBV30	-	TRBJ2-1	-	TGTGCCTGGAAAATTGTGGGGGCCAATGAGCAGTTCTTC	CAWKIVGANEQFF